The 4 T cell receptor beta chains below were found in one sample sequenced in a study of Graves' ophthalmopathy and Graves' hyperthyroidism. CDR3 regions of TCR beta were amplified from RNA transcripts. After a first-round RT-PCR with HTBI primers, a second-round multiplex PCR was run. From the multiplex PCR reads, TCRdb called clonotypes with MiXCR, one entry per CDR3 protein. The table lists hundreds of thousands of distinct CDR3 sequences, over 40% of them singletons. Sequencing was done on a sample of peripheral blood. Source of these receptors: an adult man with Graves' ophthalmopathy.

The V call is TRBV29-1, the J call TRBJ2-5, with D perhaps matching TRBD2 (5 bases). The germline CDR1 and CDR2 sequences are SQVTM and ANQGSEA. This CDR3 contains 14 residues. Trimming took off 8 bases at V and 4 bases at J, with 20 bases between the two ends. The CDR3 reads CSQGVGEGRETQYF. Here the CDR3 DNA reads TGCAGCCAAGGAGTCGGGGAAGGACGAGAGACCCAGTACTTC.

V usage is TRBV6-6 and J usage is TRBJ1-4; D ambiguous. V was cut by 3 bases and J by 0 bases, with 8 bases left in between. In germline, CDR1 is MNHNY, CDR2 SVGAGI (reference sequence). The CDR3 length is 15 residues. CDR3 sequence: CASSYRTPTNEKLFF. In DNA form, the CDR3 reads TGTGCCAGCAGTTATCGGACTCCAACTAATGAAAAACTGTTTTTT.

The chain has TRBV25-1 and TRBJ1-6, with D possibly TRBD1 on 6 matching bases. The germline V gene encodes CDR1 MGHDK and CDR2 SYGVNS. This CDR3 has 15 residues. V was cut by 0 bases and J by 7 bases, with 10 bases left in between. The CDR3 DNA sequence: TGTGCCAGCAGTGAATACCAGGGGAAGAATTCACCCCTCCACTTT. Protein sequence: CASSEYQGKNSPLHF. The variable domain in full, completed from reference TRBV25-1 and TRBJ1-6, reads EADIYQTPRYLVIGTGKKITLECSQTMGHDKMYWYQQDPGMELHLIHYSYGVNSTEKGDLSSESTVSRIRTEHFPLTLESARPSHTSQYLCASSEYQGKNSPLHFGNGTRLTVT.

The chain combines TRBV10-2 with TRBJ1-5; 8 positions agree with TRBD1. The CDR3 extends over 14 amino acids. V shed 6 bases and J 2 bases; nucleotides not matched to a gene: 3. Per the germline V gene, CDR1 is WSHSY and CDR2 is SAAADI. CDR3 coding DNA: TGCGCCAGCAGCCGGACAGGGTGCAATCAGCCCCAGCATTTT. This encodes CASSRTGCNQPQHF.